These 6 T cell receptor beta chains were sequenced from one sample in a study of blood T cell repertoires in COVID-19. The data were produced by immunoSEQ multiplex PCR, yet TCRdb's version contains in-frame clones alone and is incomplete. The table lists over 15,000 clones, around 85% of them singletons, with about a third in the top ten. The specimen sequenced was peripheral blood. These TCRs come from a man between 70 and 80 years old in a cohort sampled during active COVID-19.

This clone was detected once. V is TRBV30 and J is TRBJ2-5, with D possibly matching TRBD2 (6 bases). This CDR3 region has 13 residues. Germline CDR1 is GTSNPN and CDR2 is SVGIG (reference sequence). The germline V and J ends were trimmed by 3 bases and 4 bases, with 12 bases remaining between them. This CDR3 is CAWRGGTVETQYF. The CDR3 nucleotides read TGTGCCTGGAGAGGCGGGACTGTAGAGACCCAGTACTTC.

The rearrangement links TRBV10-1 to TRBJ2-1, with 11 bases that match TRBD2. Looked up from germline, CDR1 is WNHNN and CDR2 is SYGVQD (reference sequence). The CDR3 has 16 amino acids. The V and J ends lost 0 bases and 4 bases, in that order; junction bases with no gene match: 2. CDR3: CASSESASGGYNEQFF. CDR3 nucleotide sequence: TGCGCCAGCAGTGAGTCAGCTAGCGGGGGGTACAATGAGCAGTTCTTC.

J is TRBJ2-5 and V is TRBV5-1, with D possibly being TRBD2 (6 bases). The germline V gene encodes CDR1 SGHRS and CDR2 YFSETQ. V lost 7 bases and J lost 2, with 9 bases in between. This CDR3 is built from 12 residues. DNA of the CDR3: TGCGCCAGCGGAAGCGGGCAAGAGACCCAGTACTTC. Translating gives CASGSGQETQYF.

The count of this clone is one. The J gene is TRBJ1-2, the V gene TRBV9, with 7 bases matching TRBD1. This CDR3 is built from 15 residues. V gave up 3 bases and J gave up 8 bases; unmatched junction bases: 13. The germline V gene encodes CDR1 SGDLS and CDR2 YYNGEE. CDR3 in DNA: TGTGCCAGCAGCGCAGGCAGGCCAGGGGGAATAGGCTACACCTTC. Protein product: CASSAGRPGGIGYTF.

The rearrangement uses TRBV6-5 and TRBJ1-5, with unresolved D. The V gene's germline CDR1 is MNHEY and CDR2 SVGAGI. This CDR3 spans 13 amino acids. V was pared by 8 bases and J by 3 bases, with 11 bases between. The CDR3 DNA follows: TGTGCCAGCGCTGCAACTTTCAATCAGCCCCAGCATTTT. Translating it yields CASAATFNQPQHF.

The chain is built from TRBV5-1 and TRBJ2-1, with D possibly being TRBD1 (6 bases). The CDR3 contains 17 residues. V dropped 1 base and J dropped 3 bases, with 17 bases sitting between them. Germline-derived CDR1 and CDR2 are SGHRS and YFSETQ. CDR3 DNA sequence: TGCGCCAGCAGCTTGATGTCTTGGCCGACAGGCTACAATGAGCAGTTCTTC. Protein: CASSLMSWPTGYNEQFF.